These 5 T cell receptor beta chains were all obtained from the same sample, sequenced in a study of blood T cell repertoires in COVID-19. Data came from immunoSEQ multiplex PCR; TCRdb stores just in-frame clones and leaves some out. The table has over 200,000 clones, around nine tenths seen once. Sequencing was done on a sample of PBMCs or T cells enriched from blood (not recorded which). All receptors derive from a woman aged 30 to 39 who had been exposed to COVID-19.

The chain is built from TRBV28 and TRBJ1-6, with D unresolved. Germline CDR1 is MDHEN and CDR2 is SYDVKM. This CDR3 contains 14 residues. With 7 bases removed from V and 2 bases from J, the gap between germline ends came to 9 bases. The DNA of the CDR3 is TGTGCCAGCAAAACTGGTGCCTATAATTCACCCCTCCACTTT. It specifies CASKTGAYNSPLHF.

The chain carries TRBV28 and TRBJ2-3; 7 bases match TRBD2. Per the germline V gene, CDR1 is MDHEN and CDR2 is SYDVKM. With 1 base clipped from V and 0 bases from J, the junction kept 1 base outside the gene matches. The CDR3 consists of 15 residues. The CDR3 nucleotides read TGTGCCAGCAGTTTATCGCGGGGGAGCACAGATACGCAGTATTTT. Translating gives CASSLSRGSTDTQYF.

The chain carries TRBV5-5 and TRBJ1-2; 7 bases match TRBD1. Germline V gene sequence: CDR1 SGHKS, CDR2 YYEKEE (reference sequence). The CDR3 extends over 15 amino acids. Losses at the gene ends were 1 base for V and 4 bases for J; bases not matched to a gene: 7. CDR3 coding DNA: TGTGCCAGCAGCTTGCAAGGGGACAGACGCTATGGCTACACCTTC. Protein: CASSLQGDRRYGYTF.

The V and J genes are TRBV24-1 and TRBJ2-3; TRBD2 matches at 9 bases. This CDR3 comprises 15 residues. Trimming removed 4 bases from V and 5 bases from J; junction bases left unmatched: 6. Germline V gene sequence: CDR1 KGHDR, CDR2 SFDVKD. In nucleotides, the CDR3 is TGTGCCACCAGTGAACTAGCGGGCGAGGAAGATACGCAGTATTTT. Amino acids: CATSELAGEEDTQYF.

The gene calls are TRBV30 and TRBJ1-5; TRBD1 matches at 9 bases. Per the germline V gene, CDR1 is GTSNPN and CDR2 is SVGIG (reference sequence). The ends lost 1 base at V and 5 bases at J; junction bases unmatched: 6. The length of the CDR3 is 15 residues. CDR3 sequence: CAWSAPTGGHQPQHF. CDR3 DNA: TGTGCCTGGAGTGCCCCGACAGGGGGACATCAGCCCCAGCATTTT.